Given below is one T cell receptor beta chain in context. Its antigen remains unknown. This specimen comes from a study of T cell responses to AZD1222 COVID-19 vaccine. Overall study findings and caveats: Regions left unmutated in variants are reportedly the target of nearly half of spike-specific TCRs. An increase in Spike-specific TCR breadth and depth was observed after two AZD1222 doses. Baseline serology detected seropositivity in only six AZD1222 recipients. Researchers took repertoire samples only after the peak T cell response had come.

Germline lookup yields CDR1 SGHAT and CDR2 FQNNGV. The CDR3 is 12 amino acids. Trimming took 1 base from V and 6 from J, leaving 4 bases between them. Some clones are missing from TCRdb's copy, which holds only in-frame ones; the method was immunoSEQ multiplex PCR. The table has 100,000 or so clones, about 88% seen once. The V and J genes are TRBV11-2 and TRBJ1-5, with D hard to call. This clonotype was obtained from an adult in good health. The input for sequencing was peripheral blood, taken on day 0 of AZD1222 vaccination. CDR3 DNA sequence: TGTGCCAGCAGCTTAGTGGGTCAGCCCCAGCATTTT. Its translation is CASSLVGQPQHF.